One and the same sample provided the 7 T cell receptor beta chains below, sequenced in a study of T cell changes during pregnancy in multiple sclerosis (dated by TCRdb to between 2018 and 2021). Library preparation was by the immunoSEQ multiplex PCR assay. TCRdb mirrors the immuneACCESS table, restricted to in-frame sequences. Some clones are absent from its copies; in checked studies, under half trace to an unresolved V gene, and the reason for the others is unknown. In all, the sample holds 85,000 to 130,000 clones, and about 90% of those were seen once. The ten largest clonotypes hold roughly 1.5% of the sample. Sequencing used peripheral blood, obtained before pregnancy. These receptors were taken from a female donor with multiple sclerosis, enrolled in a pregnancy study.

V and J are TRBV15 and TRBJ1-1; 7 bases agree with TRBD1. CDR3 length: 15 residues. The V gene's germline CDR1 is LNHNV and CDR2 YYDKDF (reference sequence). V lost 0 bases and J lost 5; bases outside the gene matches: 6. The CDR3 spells CATSRDKGAGTEAFF. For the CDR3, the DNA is TGTGCCACCAGCAGAGATAAGGGGGCGGGAACTGAAGCTTTCTTT. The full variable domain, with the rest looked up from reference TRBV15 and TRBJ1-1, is DAMVIQNPRYQVTQFGKPVTLSCSQTLNHNVMYWYQQKSSQAPKLLFHYYDKDFNNEADTPDNFQSRRPNTSFCFLDIRSPGLGDTAMYLCATSRDKGAGTEAFFGQGTRLTVV.

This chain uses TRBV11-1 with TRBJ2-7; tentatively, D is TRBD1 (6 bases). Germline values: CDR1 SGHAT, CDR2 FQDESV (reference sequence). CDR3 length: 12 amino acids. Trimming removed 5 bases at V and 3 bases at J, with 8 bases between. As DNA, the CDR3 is TGTGCCAGCAGCACGGACAGCTACGAGCAGTACTTC. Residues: CASSTDSYEQYF. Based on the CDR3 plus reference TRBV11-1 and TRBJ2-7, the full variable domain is EAEVAQSPRYKITEKSQAVAFWCDPISGHATLYWYRQILGQGPELLVQFQDESVVDDSQLPKDRFSAERLKGVDSTLKIQPAELGDSAMYLCASSTDSYEQYFGPGTRLTVT.

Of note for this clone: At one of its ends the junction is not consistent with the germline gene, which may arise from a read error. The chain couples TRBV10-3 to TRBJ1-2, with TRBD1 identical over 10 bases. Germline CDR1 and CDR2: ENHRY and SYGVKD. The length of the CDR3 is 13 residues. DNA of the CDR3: TGTGCCATCACTGAGGGGACAGGGGAAGGCTACACCTTC. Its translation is CAITEGTGEGYTF.

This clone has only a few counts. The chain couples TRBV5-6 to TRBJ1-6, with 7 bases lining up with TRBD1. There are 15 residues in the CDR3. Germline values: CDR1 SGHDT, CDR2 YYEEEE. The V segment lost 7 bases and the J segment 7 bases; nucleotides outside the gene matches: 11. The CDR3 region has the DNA TGTGCCAGCTCCCGAGTTGACAGGGACAATTCACCCCTCCACTTT. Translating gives CASSRVDRDNSPLHF.

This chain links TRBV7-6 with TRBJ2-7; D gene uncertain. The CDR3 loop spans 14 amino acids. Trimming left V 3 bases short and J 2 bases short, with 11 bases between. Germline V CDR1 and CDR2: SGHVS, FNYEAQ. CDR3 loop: CASSFTPDTYEQYF. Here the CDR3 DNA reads TGTGCCAGCAGCTTTACTCCCGACACCTACGAGCAGTACTTC.

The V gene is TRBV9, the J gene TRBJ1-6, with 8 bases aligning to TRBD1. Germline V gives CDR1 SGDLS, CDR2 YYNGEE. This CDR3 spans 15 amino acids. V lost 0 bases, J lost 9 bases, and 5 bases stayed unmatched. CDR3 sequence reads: CASSVEEGTGSPLHF. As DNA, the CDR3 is TGTGCCAGCAGCGTAGAGGAGGGGACAGGTTCACCCCTCCACTTT.

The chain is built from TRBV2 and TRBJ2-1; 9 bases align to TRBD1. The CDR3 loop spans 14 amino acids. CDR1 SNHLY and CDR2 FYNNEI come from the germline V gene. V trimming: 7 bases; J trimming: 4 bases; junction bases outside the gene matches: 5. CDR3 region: CASKGQGLYNEQFF. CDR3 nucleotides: TGTGCCAGCAAGGGACAGGGTCTGTACAATGAGCAGTTCTTC.